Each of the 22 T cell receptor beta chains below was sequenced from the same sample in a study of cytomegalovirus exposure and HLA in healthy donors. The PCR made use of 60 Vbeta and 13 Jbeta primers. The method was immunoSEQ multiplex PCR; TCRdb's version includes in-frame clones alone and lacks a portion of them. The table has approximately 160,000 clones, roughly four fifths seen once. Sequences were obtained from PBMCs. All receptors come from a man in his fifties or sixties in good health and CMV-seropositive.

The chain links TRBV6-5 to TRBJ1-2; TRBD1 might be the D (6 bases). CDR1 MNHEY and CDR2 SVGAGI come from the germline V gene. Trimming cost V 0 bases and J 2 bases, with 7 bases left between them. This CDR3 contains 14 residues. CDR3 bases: TGTGCCAGCAGTTACTCGGACAGCAACTATGGCTACACCTTC. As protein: CASSYSDSNYGYTF.

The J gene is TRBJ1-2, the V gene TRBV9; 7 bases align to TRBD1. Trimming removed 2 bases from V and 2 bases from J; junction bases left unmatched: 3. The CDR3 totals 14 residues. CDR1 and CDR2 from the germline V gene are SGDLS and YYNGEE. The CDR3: CASSVGQENYGYTF. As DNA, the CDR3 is TGTGCCAGCAGCGTCGGACAGGAAAACTATGGCTACACCTTC. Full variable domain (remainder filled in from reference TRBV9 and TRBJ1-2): DSGVTQTPKHLITATGQRVTLRCSPRSGDLSVYWYQQSLDQGLQFLIQYYNGEERAKGNILERFSAQQFPDLHSELNLSSLELGDSALYFCASSVGQENYGYTFGSGTRLTVV.

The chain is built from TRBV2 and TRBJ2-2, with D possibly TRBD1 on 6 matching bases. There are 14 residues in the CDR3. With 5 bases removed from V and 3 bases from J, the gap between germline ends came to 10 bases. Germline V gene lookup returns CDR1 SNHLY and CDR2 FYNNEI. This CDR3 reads CASSWDTDTGELFF. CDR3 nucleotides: TGTGCCAGCAGTTGGGACACTGACACCGGGGAGCTGTTTTTT.

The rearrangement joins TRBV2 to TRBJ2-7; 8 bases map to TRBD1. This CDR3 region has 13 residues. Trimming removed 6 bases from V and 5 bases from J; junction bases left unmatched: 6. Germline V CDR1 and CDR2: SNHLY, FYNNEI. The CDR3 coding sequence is TGTGCCAGCAGCGACAGGGGTTTTAACGAGCAGTACTTC. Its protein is CASSDRGFNEQYF.

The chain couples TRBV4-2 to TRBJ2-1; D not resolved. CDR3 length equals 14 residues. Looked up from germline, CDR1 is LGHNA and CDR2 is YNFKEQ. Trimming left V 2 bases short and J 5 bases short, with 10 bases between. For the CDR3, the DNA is TGTGCCAGCAGCCAAACAGTCGGCCACAATGAGCAGTTCTTC. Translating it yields CASSQTVGHNEQFF.

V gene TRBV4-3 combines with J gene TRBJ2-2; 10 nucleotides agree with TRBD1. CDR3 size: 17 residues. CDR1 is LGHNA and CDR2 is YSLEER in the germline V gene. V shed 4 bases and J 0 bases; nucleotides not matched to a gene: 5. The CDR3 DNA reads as TGCGCCAGCAGCCGGACGACAGGGGGCTCGAACACCGGGGAGCTGTTTTTT. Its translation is CASSRTTGGSNTGELFF.

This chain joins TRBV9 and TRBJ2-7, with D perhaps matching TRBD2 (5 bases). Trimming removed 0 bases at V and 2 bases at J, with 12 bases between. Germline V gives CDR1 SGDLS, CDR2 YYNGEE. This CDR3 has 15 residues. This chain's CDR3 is CASSVAAGVAYEQYF. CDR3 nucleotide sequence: TGTGCCAGCAGCGTAGCGGCGGGTGTGGCCTACGAGCAGTACTTC.

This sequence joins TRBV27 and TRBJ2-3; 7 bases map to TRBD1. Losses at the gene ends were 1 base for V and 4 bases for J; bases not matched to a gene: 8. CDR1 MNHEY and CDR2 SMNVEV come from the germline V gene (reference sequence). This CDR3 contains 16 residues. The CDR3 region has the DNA TGTGCCAGCAGTTTATATACAGGGGAAGTCCCAGATACGCAGTATTTT. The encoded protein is CASSLYTGEVPDTQYF.

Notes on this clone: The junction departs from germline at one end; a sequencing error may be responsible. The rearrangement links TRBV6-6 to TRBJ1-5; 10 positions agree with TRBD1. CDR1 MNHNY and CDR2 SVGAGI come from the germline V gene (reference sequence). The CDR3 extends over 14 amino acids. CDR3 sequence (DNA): TGTGCCAGCAGCCCGACAGGGGGCAAACAGCCCCAGCATTTT. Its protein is CASSPTGGKQPQHF.

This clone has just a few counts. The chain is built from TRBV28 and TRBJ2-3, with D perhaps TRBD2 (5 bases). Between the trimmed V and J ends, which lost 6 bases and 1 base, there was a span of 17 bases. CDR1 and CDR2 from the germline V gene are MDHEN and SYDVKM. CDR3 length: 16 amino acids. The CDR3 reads CASSDLDVSGTDTQYF. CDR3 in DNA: TGTGCCAGCAGCGACCTTGATGTTAGCGGCACAGATACGCAGTATTTT.

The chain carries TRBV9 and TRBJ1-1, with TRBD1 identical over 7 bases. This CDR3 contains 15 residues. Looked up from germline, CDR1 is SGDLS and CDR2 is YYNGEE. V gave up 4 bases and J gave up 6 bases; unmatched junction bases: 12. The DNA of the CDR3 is TGTGCCAGCAGCAGAGGGGGCACCCGGACCTCTGAAGCTTTCTTT. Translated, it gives CASSRGGTRTSEAFF.

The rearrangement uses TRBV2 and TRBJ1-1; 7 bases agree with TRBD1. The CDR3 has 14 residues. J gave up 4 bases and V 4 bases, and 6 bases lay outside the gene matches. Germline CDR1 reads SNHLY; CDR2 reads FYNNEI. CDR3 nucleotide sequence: TGTGCCAGCAGTGCGGACAGGTCTCGCACTGAAGCTTTCTTT. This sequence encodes CASSADRSRTEAFF.

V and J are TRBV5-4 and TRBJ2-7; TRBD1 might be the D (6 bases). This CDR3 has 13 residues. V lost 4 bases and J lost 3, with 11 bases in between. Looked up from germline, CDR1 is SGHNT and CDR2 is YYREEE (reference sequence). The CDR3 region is CASSPKTGYEQYF. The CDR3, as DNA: TGTGCCAGCAGCCCAAAGACAGGCTACGAGCAGTACTTC.

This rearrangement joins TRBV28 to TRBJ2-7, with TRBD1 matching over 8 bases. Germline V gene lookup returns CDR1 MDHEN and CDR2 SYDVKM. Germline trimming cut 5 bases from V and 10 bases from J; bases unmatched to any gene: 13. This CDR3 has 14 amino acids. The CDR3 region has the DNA TGTGCCAGCAGTACCCCGACAGGGGTTGGGGTCCAGTACTTC. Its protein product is CASSTPTGVGVQYF.

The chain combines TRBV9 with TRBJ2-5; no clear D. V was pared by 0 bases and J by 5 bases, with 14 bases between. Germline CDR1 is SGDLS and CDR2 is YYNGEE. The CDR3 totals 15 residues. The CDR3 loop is CASSVAPRQGETQYF. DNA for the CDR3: TGTGCCAGCAGCGTAGCACCCAGACAAGGCGAGACCCAGTACTTC. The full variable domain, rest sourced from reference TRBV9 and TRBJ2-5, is DSGVTQTPKHLITATGQRVTLRCSPRSGDLSVYWYQQSLDQGLQFLIQYYNGEERAKGNILERFSAQQFPDLHSELNLSSLELGDSALYFCASSVAPRQGETQYFGPGTRLLVL.

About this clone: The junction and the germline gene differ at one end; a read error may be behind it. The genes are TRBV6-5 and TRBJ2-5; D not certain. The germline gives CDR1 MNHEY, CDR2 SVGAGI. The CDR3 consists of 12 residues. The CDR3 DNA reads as TGTGCCAGCAATAGAGATCAAGAGCCCCAGTACTTC. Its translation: CASNRDQEPQYF.

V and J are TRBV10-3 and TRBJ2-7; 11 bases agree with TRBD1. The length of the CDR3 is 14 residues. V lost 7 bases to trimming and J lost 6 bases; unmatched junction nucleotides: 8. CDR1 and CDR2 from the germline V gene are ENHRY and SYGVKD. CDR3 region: CAIKGVGTGGEQYF. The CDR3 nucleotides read TGTGCCATCAAGGGTGTAGGGACAGGGGGCGAGCAGTACTTC.

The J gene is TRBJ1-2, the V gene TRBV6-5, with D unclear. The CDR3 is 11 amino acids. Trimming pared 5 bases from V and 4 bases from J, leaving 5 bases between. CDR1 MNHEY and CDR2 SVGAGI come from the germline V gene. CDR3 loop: CASSGLYGYTF. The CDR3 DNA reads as TGTGCCAGCAGTGGACTCTATGGCTACACCTTC.

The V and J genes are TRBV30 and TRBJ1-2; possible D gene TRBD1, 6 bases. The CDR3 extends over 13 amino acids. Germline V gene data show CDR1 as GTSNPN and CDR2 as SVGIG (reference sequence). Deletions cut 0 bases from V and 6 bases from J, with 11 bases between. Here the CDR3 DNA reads TGTGCCTGGAGTGTACGGGGGGACAATGGCTACACCTTC. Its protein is CAWSVRGDNGYTF.

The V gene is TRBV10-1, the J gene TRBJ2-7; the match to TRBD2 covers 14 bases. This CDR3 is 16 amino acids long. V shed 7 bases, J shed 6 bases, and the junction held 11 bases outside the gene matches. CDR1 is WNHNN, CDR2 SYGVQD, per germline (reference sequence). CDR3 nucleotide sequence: TGCGCCAGCACCCTCCCGCGACTAGCGGGGGGGTTCGAGCAGTACTTC. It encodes CASTLPRLAGGFEQYF.

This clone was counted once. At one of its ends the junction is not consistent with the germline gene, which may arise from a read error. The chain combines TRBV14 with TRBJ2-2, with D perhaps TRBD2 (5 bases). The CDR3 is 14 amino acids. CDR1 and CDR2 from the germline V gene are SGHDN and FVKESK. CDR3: CASRQGEGTGELFF. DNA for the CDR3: TGTGCCAGCAGACAAGGAGAGGGCACCGGGGAGCTGTTTTTT.

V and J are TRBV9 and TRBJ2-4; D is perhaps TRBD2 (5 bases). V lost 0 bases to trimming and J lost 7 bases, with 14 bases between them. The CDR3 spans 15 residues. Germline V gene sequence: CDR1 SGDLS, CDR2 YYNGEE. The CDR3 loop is CASSVAGSTGNIQYF. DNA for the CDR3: TGTGCCAGCAGCGTAGCTGGTTCAACGGGGAACATTCAGTACTTC. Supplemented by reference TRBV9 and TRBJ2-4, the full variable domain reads DSGVTQTPKHLITATGQRVTLRCSPRSGDLSVYWYQQSLDQGLQFLIQYYNGEERAKGNILERFSAQQFPDLHSELNLSSLELGDSALYFCASSVAGSTGNIQYFGAGTRLSVL.